Following are 22 T cell receptor beta chains from one sample sequenced in a study of shared clonotypes between healthy human individuals. Libraries were prepared by immunoSEQ multiplex PCR; TCRdb keeps only in-frame clonotypes and omits some of them. The table has millions of clones, roughly 95% seen once. Sequenced sample: naive CD4+ T cells sorted from blood. Subset described: CD45RA+ positively selected. The receptors were sampled from a man between 18 and 29 years old in good health.

This chain joins TRBV27 and TRBJ2-3, with D hard to call. Between the trimmed V and J ends, which lost 11 bases and 5 bases, there was a span of 8 bases. The CDR3 contains 10 residues. The V gene's germline CDR1 is MNHEY and CDR2 SMNVEV (reference sequence). CDR3 residues: CALGRDTQYF. CDR3 DNA sequence: TGTGCCCTCGGGCGAGATACGCAGTATTTT.

The V call is TRBV5-4, the J call TRBJ1-6; no firm D call. V dropped 4 bases and J dropped 8 bases, with 16 bases sitting between them. The CDR3 is made up of 15 amino acids. CDR1 is SGHNT, CDR2 YYREEE, per germline (reference sequence). CDR3 DNA: TGTGCCAGCAGCCTTTCAGGCAGGCGGGATTCACCCCTCCACTTT. Translated, it gives CASSLSGRRDSPLHF.

This clone was seen just once. The chain uses TRBV28 and TRBJ1-5; D is perhaps TRBD1 (6 bases). The germline gives CDR1 MDHEN, CDR2 SYDVKM. The CDR3 is made up of 16 amino acids. Trimming took off 2 bases at V and 2 bases at J, with 13 bases between the two ends. This CDR3 is CASSLTGTGGNQPQHF. The CDR3 bases are TGTGCCAGCAGTTTAACAGGGACTGGCGGCAATCAGCCCCAGCATTTT.

The table lists this clone with a count of one. The V gene is TRBV9, the J gene TRBJ2-1, with 11 positions matching TRBD2. The CDR3 has 15 amino acids. The germline gives CDR1 SGDLS, CDR2 YYNGEE. J lost 8 bases, V lost 0 bases, and 4 bases had no gene match. CDR3 bases: TGTGCCAGCAGCGTAGATAGCGGGAGGGCCGATGAGCAGTTCTTC. It encodes CASSVDSGRADEQFF.

The CDR3 bases are TGCGCCAGCAGGAACCTAGCGGGGATTAACAATGAGCAGTTCTTC. It codes for CASRNLAGINNEQFF. The V and J genes are TRBV10-2 and TRBJ2-1; 9 bases are shared with TRBD2. After removal of 6 bases from V and 5 bases from J, the junction contained 8 bases not matched to a gene. This CDR3 comprises 15 residues. Germline-derived CDR1 and CDR2 are WSHSY and SAAADI.

About this clone: Other DNA sequences of this sample code for an identical CDR3. The V call is TRBV5-1, the J call TRBJ2-5; weak D call: TRBD1 (5 bases). The CDR3 runs 14 residues. Germline V gives CDR1 SGHRS, CDR2 YFSETQ. Trimming left V 0 bases short and J 5 bases short, with 11 bases between. The CDR3 is CASSLVQGRETQYF. DNA of the CDR3: TGCGCCAGCAGCTTGGTTCAGGGCCGGGAGACCCAGTACTTC.

The chain carries TRBV14 and TRBJ1-2; TRBD1 might be the D (6 bases). Germline V gene lookup returns CDR1 SGHDN and CDR2 FVKESK. The V gene lost 5 bases and the J gene lost 2 bases, with 15 bases spanning the gap. CDR3 length: 15 amino acids. The CDR3 sequence: CASSSPTTGNYGYTF. In nucleotides, the CDR3 is TGTGCCAGCAGCTCACCCACCACAGGGAACTATGGCTACACCTTC.

This rearrangement joins TRBV30 to TRBJ2-2; D perhaps matches TRBD2 (5 bases). CDR1 and CDR2 (germline): GTSNPN, SVGIG (reference sequence). CDR3 size: 15 residues. The V and J ends lost 0 bases and 4 bases respectively, with 12 bases between them. CDR3 coding DNA: TGTGCCTGGAGTGTACTACGGCGGGCCACCGGGGAGCTGTTTTTT. This translates into CAWSVLRRATGELFF.

V gene TRBV4-3 combines with J gene TRBJ2-5; D assignment may be TRBD1 or TRBD2 (5 bases each). V was clipped by 0 bases and J by 5 bases, with 13 bases between them. Germline CDR1 is LGHNA and CDR2 is YSLEER. The CDR3 is 15 amino acids. In nucleotides, the CDR3 is TGCGCCAGCAGCCAAGAGGGTGGGGGTCCGGAGACCCAGTACTTC. Its protein product is CASSQEGGGPETQYF.

The genes are TRBV19 and TRBJ1-1; unclear D gene. Trimming pared 7 bases from V and 1 base from J, leaving 4 bases between. This CDR3 has 11 residues. Germline V gives CDR1 LNHDA, CDR2 SQIVND (reference sequence). CDR3 protein: CASNKNTEAFF. The CDR3 DNA sequence: TGTGCCAGTAATAAGAACACTGAAGCTTTCTTT. The variable domain in full, completed from reference TRBV19 and TRBJ1-1, reads DGGITQSPKYLFRKEGQNVTLSCEQNLNHDAMYWYRQDPGQGLRLIYYSQIVNDFQKGDIAEGYSVSREKKESFPLTVTSAQKNPTAFYLCASNKNTEAFFGQGTRLTVV.

The chain employs TRBV30 and TRBJ2-7; D is perhaps TRBD1 or TRBD2 (6 bases each). Germline lookup yields CDR1 GTSNPN and CDR2 SVGIG (reference sequence). V lost 0 bases, J lost 3 bases, and 15 bases lay in between. This CDR3 is built from 15 residues. Here the CDR3 reads CAWSVPGAPIYEQYF. CDR3 in DNA: TGTGCCTGGAGTGTACCGGGGGCCCCTATCTACGAGCAGTACTTC.

This chain links TRBV5-1 with TRBJ2-3; D is possibly TRBD2 (6 bases). This CDR3 has 17 amino acids. Germline values: CDR1 SGHRS, CDR2 YFSETQ. The V end was cut by 3 bases, the J end by 0 bases, with 17 bases between. The DNA for the CDR3 is TGCGCCAGCAGCTGGGGGGACGGAGCCGCAAGCACAGATACGCAGTATTTT. Protein product: CASSWGDGAASTDTQYF.

This clone was counted once. At one boundary the junction diverges from the germline segment, which might be a read error. This CDR3 is CASSDRQGIVNF. The DNA of the CDR3 is TGTGCCAGCAGCGACCGACAGGGAATAGTCAACTTC. The chain is built from TRBV6-1 and TRBJ2-7; 7 nucleotides align to TRBD1. The CDR3 loop spans 12 amino acids. Per the germline V gene, CDR1 is MNHNS and CDR2 is SASEGT.

The V and J genes are TRBV19 and TRBJ2-7; a weak D match, TRBD2 (5 bases). V was trimmed by 2 bases and J by 0 bases, leaving 11 bases between them. The germline gives CDR1 LNHDA, CDR2 SQIVND (reference sequence). There are 15 residues in the CDR3. CDR3 amino acids: CASSISGEISYEQYF. CDR3 in DNA: TGTGCCAGTAGTATATCCGGGGAAATCTCCTACGAGCAGTACTTC.

This clone was detected once. The chain employs TRBV27 and TRBJ1-4; D remains unclear. Germline-derived CDR1 and CDR2 are MNHEY and SMNVEV (reference sequence). The length of the CDR3 is 14 residues. V shed 5 bases and J shed 2 bases, with 9 bases lying between them. The DNA of the CDR3 is TGTGCCAGCAGTCCTTGGGGTACTAATGAAAAACTGTTTTTT. Encoded protein: CASSPWGTNEKLFF.

V and J are TRBV28 and TRBJ2-7; TRBD2 aligns across 10 bases. The CDR3 is 14 residues long. Germline CDR1 and CDR2: MDHEN and SYDVKM. Trimming cost V 9 bases and J 4 bases; bases outside gene matches: 9. CDR3 DNA sequence: TGTGCCAGTAGTAGCGGGGGGAGCGTATACGAGCAGTACTTC. Protein: CASSSGGSVYEQYF.

Turning to this clone: This sample includes further DNA sequences coding for the same CDR3. The rearrangement uses TRBV7-9 and TRBJ1-5; maybe TRBD1 (5 bases). The V gene lost 5 bases and the J gene lost 6 bases, with 8 bases spanning the gap. In germline, CDR1 is SEHNR, CDR2 FQNEAQ (reference sequence). The CDR3 has 12 residues. CDR3 region: CASSRGVQPQHF. In DNA, the CDR3 is TGTGCCAGCAGCCGAGGGGTTCAGCCCCAGCATTTT.

This chain joins TRBV5-1 and TRBJ1-4; a weak D match, TRBD1 (5 bases). CDR3 length: 14 residues. The V end was cut by 1 base, the J end by 3 bases, with 7 bases between. Germline values: CDR1 SGHRS, CDR2 YFSETQ. CDR3 amino acids: CASSLWGSNEKLFF. The DNA of the CDR3 is TGCGCCAGCAGCTTGTGGGGGTCTAATGAAAAACTGTTTTTT.

V and J are TRBV5-1 and TRBJ1-5, with TRBD1 identical over 9 bases. Germline trimming cut 4 bases from V and 6 bases from J; bases unmatched to any gene: 8. This CDR3 is 15 amino acids long. CDR1 SGHRS and CDR2 YFSETQ come from the germline V gene. CDR3 sequence: CASSTGTGSSQPQHF. For the CDR3, the DNA is TGCGCCAGCAGCACCGGGACAGGGAGTAGTCAGCCCCAGCATTTT.

V and J are TRBV25-1 and TRBJ2-1; D may match TRBD1 or TRBD2 (6 bases each). The germline V gene encodes CDR1 MGHDK and CDR2 SYGVNS. The V end was cut by 3 bases, the J end by 4 bases, with 19 bases between. The CDR3 sequence is 17 residues long. The CDR3 DNA reads TGTGCCAGCAGTGACGAAGGTCCGGGGGCTACATACAATGAGCAGTTCTTC. Protein sequence: CASSDEGPGATYNEQFF.

J is TRBJ1-6 and V is TRBV10-2; tentatively, D is TRBD1 (6 bases). This CDR3 has 14 residues. CDR1 is WSHSY, CDR2 SAAADI, per germline. V was shortened by 6 bases and J by 7 bases, with 13 bases between the two germline ends. In DNA form, the CDR3 reads TGCGCCAGCAGGGACAGACCGGAAAATTCACCCCTCCACTTT. Residues: CASRDRPENSPLHF.

The chain combines TRBV7-2 with TRBJ1-2; weak D call: TRBD1 (5 bases). There are 16 residues in the CDR3. Germline lookup yields CDR1 SGHTA and CDR2 FQGNSA. V was cut by 6 bases and J by 3 bases, with 20 bases left in between. CDR3 sequence (DNA): TGTGCCAGCAGTAAACTGGGACCCCCGACCCACTATGGCTACACCTTC. Its translation is CASSKLGPPTHYGYTF.